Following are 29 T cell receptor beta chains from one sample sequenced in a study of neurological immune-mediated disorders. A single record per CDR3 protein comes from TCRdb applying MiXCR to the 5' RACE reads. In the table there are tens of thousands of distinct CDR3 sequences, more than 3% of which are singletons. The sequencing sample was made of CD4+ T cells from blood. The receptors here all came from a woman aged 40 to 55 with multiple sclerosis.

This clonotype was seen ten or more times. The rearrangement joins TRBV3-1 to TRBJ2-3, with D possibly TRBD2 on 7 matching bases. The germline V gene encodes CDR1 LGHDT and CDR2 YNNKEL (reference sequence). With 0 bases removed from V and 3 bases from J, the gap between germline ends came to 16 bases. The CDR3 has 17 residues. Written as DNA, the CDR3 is TGTGCCAGCAGCCAAGACCCCGGGGGGAGGGGGACAGATACGCAGTATTTT. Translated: CASSQDPGGRGTDTQYF.

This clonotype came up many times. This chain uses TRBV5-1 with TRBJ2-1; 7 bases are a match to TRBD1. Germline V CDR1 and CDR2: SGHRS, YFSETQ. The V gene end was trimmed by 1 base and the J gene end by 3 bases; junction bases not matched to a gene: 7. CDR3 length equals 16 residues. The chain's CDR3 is CASSLNFAGGYNEQFF. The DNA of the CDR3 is TGCGCCAGCAGCTTGAATTTCGCAGGGGGCTACAATGAGCAGTTCTTC.

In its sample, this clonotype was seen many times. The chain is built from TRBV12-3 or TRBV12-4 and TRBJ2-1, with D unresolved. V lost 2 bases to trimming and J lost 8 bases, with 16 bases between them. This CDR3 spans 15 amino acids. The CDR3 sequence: CASSLMITVDDEQFF. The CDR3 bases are TGTGCCAGCAGTTTAATGATTACGGTGGACGATGAGCAGTTCTTC.

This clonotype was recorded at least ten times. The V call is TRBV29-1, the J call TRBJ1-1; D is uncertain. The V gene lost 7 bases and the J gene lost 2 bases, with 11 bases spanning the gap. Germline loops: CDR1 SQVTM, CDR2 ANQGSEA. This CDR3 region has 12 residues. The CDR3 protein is CSGGGFNTEAFF. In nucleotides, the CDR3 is TGCAGCGGGGGAGGATTTAACACTGAAGCTTTCTTT.

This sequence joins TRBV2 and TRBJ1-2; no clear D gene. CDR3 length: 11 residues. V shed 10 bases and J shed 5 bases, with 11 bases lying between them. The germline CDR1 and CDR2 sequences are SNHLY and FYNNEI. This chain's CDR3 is CANSGQYGYTF. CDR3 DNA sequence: TGTGCCAACAGCGGTCAGTATGGCTACACCTTC.

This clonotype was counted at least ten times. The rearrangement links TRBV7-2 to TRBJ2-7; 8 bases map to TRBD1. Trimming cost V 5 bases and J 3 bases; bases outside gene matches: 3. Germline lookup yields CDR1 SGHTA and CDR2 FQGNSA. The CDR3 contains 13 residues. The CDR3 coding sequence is TGTGCCAGCAGCCGGACAGGGCACTACGAGCAGTACTTC. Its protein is CASSRTGHYEQYF.

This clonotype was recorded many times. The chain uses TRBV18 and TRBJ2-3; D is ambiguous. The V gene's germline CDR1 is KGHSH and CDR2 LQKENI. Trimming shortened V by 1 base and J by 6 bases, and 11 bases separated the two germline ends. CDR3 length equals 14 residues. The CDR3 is CASSPRIQSDTQYF. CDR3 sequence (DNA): TGTGCCAGCTCACCACGAATTCAGAGTGATACGCAGTATTTT.

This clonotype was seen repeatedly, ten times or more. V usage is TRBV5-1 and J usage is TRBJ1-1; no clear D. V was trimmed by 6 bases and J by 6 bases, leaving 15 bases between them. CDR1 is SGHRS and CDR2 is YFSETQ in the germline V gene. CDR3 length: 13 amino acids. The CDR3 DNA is TGCGCCAGCAAGCTGGCAGAAAAGGCTGAAGCTTTCTTT. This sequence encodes CASKLAEKAEAFF.

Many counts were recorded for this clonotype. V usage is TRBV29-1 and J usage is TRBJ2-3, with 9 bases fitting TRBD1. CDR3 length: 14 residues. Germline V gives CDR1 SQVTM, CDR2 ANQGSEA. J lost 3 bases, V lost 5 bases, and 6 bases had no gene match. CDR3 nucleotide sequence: TGCAGCGTTCTGGACAGGGGAAAAACAGATACGCAGTATTTT. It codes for CSVLDRGKTDTQYF.

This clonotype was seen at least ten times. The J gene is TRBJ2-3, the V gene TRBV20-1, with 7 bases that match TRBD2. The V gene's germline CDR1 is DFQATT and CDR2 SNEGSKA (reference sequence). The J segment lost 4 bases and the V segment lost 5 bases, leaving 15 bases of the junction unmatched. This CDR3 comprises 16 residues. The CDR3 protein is CSAAPVGRGLSDTQYF. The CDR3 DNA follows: TGCAGTGCTGCACCGGTTGGGCGGGGGTTATCAGATACGCAGTATTTT.

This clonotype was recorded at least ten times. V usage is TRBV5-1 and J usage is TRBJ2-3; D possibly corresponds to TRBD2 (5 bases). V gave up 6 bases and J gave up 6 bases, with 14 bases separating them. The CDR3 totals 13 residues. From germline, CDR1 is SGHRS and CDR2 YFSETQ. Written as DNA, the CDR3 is TGCGCCAGCACCCTTTCCTCGGGGGATACGCAGTATTTT. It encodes CASTLSSGDTQYF. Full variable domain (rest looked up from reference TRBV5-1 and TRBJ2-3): KAGVTQTPRYLIKTRGQQVTLSCSPISGHRSVSWYQQTPGQGLQFLFEYFSETQRNKGNFPGRFSGRQFSNSRSEMNVSTLELGDSALYLCASTLSSGDTQYFGPGTRLTVL.

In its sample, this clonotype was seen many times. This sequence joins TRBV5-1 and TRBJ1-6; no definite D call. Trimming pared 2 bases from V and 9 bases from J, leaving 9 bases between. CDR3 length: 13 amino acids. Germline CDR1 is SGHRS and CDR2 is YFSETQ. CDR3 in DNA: TGCGCCAGCAGCTTAGGAGAAGTTTCACCCCTCCACTTT. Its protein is CASSLGEVSPLHF.

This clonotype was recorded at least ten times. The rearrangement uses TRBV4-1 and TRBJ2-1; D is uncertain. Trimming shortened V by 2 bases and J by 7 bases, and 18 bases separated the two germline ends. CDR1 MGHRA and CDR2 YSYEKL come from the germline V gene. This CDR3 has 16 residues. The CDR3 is CASSQNPLWIRNEQFF. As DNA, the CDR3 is TGCGCCAGCAGCCAAAATCCCTTATGGATAAGGAATGAGCAGTTCTTC.

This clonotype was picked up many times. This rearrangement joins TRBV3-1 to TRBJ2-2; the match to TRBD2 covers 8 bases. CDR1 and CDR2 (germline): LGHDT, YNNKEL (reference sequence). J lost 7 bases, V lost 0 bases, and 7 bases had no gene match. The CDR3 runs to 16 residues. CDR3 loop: CASSQDTSGYIGELFF. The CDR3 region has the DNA TGTGCCAGCAGCCAAGATACTAGCGGTTACATCGGGGAGCTGTTTTTT.

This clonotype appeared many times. CDR3: CASSQEWEDGYTF. The CDR3 bases are TGTGCCAGCAGCCAAGAGTGGGAGGATGGCTACACCTTC. The rearrangement links TRBV3-1 to TRBJ1-2, with unresolved D. The CDR3 runs to 13 residues. Germline CDR1 and CDR2: LGHDT and YNNKEL (reference sequence). V was cut by 0 bases and J by 6 bases, with 8 bases left in between. The full variable domain, rest sourced from reference TRBV3-1 and TRBJ1-2, is DTAVSQTPKYLVTQMGNDKSIKCEQNLGHDTMYWYKQDSKKFLKIMFSYNNKELIINETVPNRFSPKSPDKAHLNLHINSLELGDSAVYFCASSQEWEDGYTFGSGTRLTVV.

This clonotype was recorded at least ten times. CDR3 in amino acids: CSANLGDTQYF. For the CDR3, the DNA is TGCAGTGCTAACCTAGGGGATACGCAGTATTTT. The chain uses TRBV20-1 and TRBJ2-3; unclear D gene. Trimming took off 4 bases at V and 6 bases at J, with 8 bases between the two ends. This CDR3 is built from 11 residues. Germline V gene lookup returns CDR1 DFQATT and CDR2 SNEGSKA (reference sequence).

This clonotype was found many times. DNA of the CDR3: TGTGCCATCAGTGATAACGAAGGGGTCCAGTACTTC. Translation gives CAISDNEGVQYF. The rearrangement uses TRBV10-3 and TRBJ2-5; possibly TRBD1 for D (5 bases). Trimming took off 3 bases at V and 10 bases at J, with 12 bases between the two ends. CDR3 length equals 12 residues. Per the germline V gene, CDR1 is ENHRY and CDR2 is SYGVKD.

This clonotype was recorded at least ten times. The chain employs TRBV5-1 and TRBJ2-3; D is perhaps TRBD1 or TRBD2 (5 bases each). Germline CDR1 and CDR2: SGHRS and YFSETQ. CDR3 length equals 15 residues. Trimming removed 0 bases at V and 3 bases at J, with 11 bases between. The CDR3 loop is CASSLEGRRTDTQYF. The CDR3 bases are TGCGCCAGCAGCTTGGAGGGACGTCGGACAGATACGCAGTATTTT.

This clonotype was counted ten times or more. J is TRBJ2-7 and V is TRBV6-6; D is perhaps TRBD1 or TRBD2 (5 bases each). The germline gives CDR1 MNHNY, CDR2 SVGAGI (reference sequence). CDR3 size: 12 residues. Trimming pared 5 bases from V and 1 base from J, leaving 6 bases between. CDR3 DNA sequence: TGTGCCAGCAGTGGGGGTTCCTACGAGCAGTACTTC. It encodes CASSGGSYEQYF.

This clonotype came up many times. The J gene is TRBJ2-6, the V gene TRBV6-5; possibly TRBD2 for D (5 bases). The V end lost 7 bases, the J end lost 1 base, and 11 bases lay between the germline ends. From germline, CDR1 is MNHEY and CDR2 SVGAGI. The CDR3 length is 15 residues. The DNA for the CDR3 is TGTGCCAGCAAGACGCGGAGGTCTGGGGCCAACGTCCTGACTTTC. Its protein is CASKTRRSGANVLTF.

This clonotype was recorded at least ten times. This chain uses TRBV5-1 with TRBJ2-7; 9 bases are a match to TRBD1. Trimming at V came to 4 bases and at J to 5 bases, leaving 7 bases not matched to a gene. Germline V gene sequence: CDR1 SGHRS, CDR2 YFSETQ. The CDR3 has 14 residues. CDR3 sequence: CASSVQGAGDEQYF. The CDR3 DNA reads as TGCGCCAGCAGCGTACAGGGGGCCGGCGACGAGCAGTACTTC.

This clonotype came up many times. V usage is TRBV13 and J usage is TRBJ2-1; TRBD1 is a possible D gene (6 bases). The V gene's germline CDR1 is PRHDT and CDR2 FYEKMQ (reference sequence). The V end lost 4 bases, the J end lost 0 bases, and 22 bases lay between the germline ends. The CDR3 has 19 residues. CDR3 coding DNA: TGTGCCAGCAGCTCCTTGCCCTGGGGGCCCGGGATCTCCTACAATGAGCAGTTCTTC. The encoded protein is CASSSLPWGPGISYNEQFF.

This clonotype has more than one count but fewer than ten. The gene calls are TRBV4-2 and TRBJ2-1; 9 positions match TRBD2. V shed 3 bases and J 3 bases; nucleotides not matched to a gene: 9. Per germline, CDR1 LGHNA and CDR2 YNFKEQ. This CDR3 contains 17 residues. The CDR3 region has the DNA TGTGCCAGCAGCCAGGGATCAGCGGGGGGAATCTACAATGAGCAGTTCTTC. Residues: CASSQGSAGGIYNEQFF.

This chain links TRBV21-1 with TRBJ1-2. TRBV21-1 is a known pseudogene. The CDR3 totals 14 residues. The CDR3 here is CASSPDHLRDGYTF. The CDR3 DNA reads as TGTGCCAGCAGCCCCGACCATTTACGAGATGGCTACACCTTC.

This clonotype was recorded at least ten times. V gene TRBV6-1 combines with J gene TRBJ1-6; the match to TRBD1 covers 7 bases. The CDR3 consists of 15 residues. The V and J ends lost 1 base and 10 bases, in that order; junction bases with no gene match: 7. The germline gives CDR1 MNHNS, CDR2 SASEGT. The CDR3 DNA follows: TGTGCCAGCAGTGAAGAAGGGACAGTCGGCTCACCCCTCCACTTT. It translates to CASSEEGTVGSPLHF.

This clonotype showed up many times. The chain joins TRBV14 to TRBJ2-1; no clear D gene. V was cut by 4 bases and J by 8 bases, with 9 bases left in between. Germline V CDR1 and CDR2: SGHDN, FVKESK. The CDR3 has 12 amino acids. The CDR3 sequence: CASSLLGDEQFF. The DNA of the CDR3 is TGTGCCAGCAGCCTCTTAGGCGATGAGCAGTTCTTC.

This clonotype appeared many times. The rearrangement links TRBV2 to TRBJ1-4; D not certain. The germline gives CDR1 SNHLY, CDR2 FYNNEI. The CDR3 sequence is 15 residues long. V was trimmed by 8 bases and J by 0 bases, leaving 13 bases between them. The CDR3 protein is CASAAAPATNEKLFF. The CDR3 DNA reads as TGTGCCAGCGCGGCAGCCCCTGCAACTAATGAAAAACTGTTTTTT.

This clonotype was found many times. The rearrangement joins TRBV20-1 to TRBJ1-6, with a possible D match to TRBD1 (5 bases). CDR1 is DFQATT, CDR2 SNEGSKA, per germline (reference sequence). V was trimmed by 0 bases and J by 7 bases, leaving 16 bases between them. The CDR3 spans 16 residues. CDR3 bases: TGCAGTGCTAGAGATCTAGGCAGGGAGATGAATTCACCCCTCCACTTT. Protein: CSARDLGREMNSPLHF.

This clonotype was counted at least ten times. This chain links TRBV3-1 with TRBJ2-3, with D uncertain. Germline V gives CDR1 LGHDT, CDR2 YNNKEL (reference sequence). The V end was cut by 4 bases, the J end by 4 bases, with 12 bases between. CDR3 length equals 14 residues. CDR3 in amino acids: CASSRGSAADTQYF. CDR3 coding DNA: TGTGCCAGCAGCCGTGGATCAGCCGCAGATACGCAGTATTTT.